This TCR beta chain was sequenced during a study of technical replicates of blood from a few donors. Assay: immunoSEQ multiplex PCR; the TCRdb copy retains only in-frame clones and omits some. The data show 80,000 to 95,000 clones, under 95% seen once. The CDR3 is 17 residues long. Germline CDR1 is SNHLY and CDR2 is FYNNEI. Trimming removed 3 bases from V and 1 base from J, with 16 bases in between. The V and J genes are TRBV2 and TRBJ2-4; D might be TRBD2 (5 bases). What was sequenced was T cells isolated from PBMCs. The TCR originated in a human donor in good health. The chain's CDR3 is CASSDIRRGSAKNIQYF. Written as DNA, the CDR3 is TGTGCCAGCAGTGACATTAGGAGAGGGTCGGCCAAAAACATTCAGTACTTC. The variable domain in full, completed from reference TRBV2 and TRBJ2-4, reads EPEVTQTPSHQVTQMGQEVILRCVPISNHLYFYWYRQILGQKVEFLVSFYNNEISEKSEIFDDQFSVERPDGSNFTLKIRSTKLEDSAMYFCASSDIRRGSAKNIQYFGAGTRLSVL.